The clone carrying this TCR beta chain has at least ten counts. The sample is drawn from a study of spatial heterogeneity in lung cancer. Germline CDR1 reads DFQATT; CDR2 reads SNEGSKA (reference sequence). The CDR3 contains 15 residues. Trimming took 0 bases from V and 5 from J; bases not matched to a gene: 7. MiXCR was run by TCRdb on the 5' RACE reads, yielding one entry per CDR3 protein. The sample lists about 8,000 distinct CDR3 sequences, approximately 9.7% seen once, with around 24% in the top ten. Time point: sample taken at primary tumor resection. The input for sequencing was normal lung tissue next to the tumor, taken at surgery. This TCR was recovered from a male donor with early-stage non-small cell lung cancer. This rearrangement joins TRBV20-1 to TRBJ2-1; 7 bases are shared with TRBD2. The CDR3 sequence is CSARDTLAANNEQFF. The CDR3 DNA reads as TGCAGTGCTAGAGATACGCTAGCGGCTAACAATGAGCAGTTCTTC.